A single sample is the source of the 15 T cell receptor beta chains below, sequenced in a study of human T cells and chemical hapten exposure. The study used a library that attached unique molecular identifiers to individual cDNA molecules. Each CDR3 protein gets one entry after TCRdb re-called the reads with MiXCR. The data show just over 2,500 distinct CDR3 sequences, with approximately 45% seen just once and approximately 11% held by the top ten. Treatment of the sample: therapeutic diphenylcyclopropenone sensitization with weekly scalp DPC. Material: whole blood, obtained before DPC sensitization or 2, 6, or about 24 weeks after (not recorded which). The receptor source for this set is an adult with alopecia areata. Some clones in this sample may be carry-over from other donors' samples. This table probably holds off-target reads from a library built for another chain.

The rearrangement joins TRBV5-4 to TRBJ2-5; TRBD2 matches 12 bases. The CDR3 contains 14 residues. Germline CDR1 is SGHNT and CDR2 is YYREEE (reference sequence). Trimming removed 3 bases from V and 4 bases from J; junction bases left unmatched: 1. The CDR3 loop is CASSSGLAGETQYF. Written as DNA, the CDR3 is TGTGCCAGCAGCTCGGGACTAGCGGGAGAGACCCAGTACTTC.

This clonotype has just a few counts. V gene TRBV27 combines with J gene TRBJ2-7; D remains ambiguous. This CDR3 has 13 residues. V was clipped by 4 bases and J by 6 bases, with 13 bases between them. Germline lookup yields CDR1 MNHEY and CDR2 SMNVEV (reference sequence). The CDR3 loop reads CASSSQHRREQYF. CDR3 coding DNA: TGTGCCAGCAGTTCCCAACATAGGCGCGAGCAGTACTTC.

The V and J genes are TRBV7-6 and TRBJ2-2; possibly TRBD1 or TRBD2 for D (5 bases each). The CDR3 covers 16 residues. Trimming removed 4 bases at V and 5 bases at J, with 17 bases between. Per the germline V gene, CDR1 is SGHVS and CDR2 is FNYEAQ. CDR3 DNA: TGTGCCAGCAGCTACACCCGGGGCGAGGGGACCGGGGAGCTGTTTTTT. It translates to CASSYTRGEGTGELFF.

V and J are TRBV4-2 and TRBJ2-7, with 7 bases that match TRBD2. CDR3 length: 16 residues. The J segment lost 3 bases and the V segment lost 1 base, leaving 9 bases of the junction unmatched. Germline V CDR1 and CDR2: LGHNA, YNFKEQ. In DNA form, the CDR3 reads TGTGCCAGCAGCCAAGCGCGGGAGACGGAGGACTACGAGCAGTACTTC. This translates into CASSQARETEDYEQYF.

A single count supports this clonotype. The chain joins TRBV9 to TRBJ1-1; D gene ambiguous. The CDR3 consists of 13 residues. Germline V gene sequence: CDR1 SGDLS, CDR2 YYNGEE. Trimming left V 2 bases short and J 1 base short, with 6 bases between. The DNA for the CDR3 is TGTGCCAGCAGCGTTTCCCAGAACACTGAAGCTTTCTTT. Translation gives CASSVSQNTEAFF. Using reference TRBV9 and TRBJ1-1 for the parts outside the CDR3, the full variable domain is DSGVTQTPKHLITATGQRVTLRCSPRSGDLSVYWYQQSLDQGLQFLIQYYNGEERAKGNILERFSAQQFPDLHSELNLSSLELGDSALYFCASSVSQNTEAFFGQGTRLTVV.

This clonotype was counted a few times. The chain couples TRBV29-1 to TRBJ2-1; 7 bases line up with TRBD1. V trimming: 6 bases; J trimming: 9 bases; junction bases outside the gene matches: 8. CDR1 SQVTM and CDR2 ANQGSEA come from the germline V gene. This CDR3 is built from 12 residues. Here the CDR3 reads CSVSTGAREQFF. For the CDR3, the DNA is TGCAGCGTATCAACAGGGGCCCGTGAGCAGTTCTTC.

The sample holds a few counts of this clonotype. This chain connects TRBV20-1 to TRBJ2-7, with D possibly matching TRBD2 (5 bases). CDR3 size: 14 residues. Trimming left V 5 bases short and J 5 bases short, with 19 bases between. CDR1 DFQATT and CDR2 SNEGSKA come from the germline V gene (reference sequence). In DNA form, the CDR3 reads TGCAGTGCTGACCGTCCTACCTCGGAGGACGAGCAGTACTTC. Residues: CSADRPTSEDEQYF.

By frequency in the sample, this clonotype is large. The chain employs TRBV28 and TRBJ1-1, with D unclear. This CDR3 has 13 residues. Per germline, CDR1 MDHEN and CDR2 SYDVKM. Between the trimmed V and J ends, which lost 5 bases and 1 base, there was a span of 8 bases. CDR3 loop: CASSIQRNTEAFF. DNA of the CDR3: TGTGCCAGCAGTATACAGAGGAACACTGAAGCTTTCTTT.

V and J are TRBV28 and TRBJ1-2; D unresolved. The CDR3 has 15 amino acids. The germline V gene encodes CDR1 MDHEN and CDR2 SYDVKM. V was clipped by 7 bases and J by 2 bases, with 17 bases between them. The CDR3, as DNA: TGTGCCAGCACCTATGACACCCTCGGAAACTATGGCTACACCTTC. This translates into CASTYDTLGNYGYTF.

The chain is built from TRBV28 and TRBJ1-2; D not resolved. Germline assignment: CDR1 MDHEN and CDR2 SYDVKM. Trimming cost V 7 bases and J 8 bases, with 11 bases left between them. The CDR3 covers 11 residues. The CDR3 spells CASTPGIGYTF. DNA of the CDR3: TGTGCCAGCACGCCGGGCATCGGCTACACCTTC.

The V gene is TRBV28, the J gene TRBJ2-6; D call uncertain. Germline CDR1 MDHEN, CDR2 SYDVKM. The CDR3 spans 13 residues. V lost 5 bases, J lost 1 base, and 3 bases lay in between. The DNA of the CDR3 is TGTGCCAGCAGTCTATCTGGGGCCAACGTCCTGACTTTC. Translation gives CASSLSGANVLTF.

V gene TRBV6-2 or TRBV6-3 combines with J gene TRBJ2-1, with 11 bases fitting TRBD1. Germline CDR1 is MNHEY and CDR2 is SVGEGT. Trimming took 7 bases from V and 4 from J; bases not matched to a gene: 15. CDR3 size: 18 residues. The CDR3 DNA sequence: TGTGCCAGCAATAACACCGGGACAGGGGGTTTTAATTACAATGAGCAGTTCTTC. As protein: CASNNTGTGGFNYNEQFF.

The CDR3 sequence is CASSSPDVSSYNEQFF. The CDR3 region has the DNA TGTGCCAGCAGCTCCCCGGATGTGAGCTCCTACAATGAGCAGTTCTTC. The chain has TRBV11-2 and TRBJ2-1; D gene ambiguous. CDR1 and CDR2 from the germline V gene are SGHAT and FQNNGV. The CDR3 is 16 residues long. V was clipped by 4 bases and J by 0 bases, with 13 bases between them.

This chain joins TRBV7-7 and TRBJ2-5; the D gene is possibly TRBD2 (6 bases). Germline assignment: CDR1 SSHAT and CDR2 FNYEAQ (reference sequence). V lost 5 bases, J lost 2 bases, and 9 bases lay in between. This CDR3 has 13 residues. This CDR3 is CASSRGNQETQYF. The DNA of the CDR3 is TGTGCCAGCAGCCGCGGGAATCAAGAGACCCAGTACTTC. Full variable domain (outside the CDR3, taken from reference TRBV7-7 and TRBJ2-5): GAGVSQSPRYKVTKRGQDVTLRCDPISSHATLYWYQQALGQGPEFLTYFNYEAQPDKSGLPSDRFSAERPEGSISTLTIQRTEQRDSAMYRCASSRGNQETQYFGPGTRLLVL.

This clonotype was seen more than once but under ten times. Written as DNA, the CDR3 is TGTGCCAGCAGTTTATCTCCTGGATTTGGGTCGCACACAGATACGCAGTATTTT. This encodes CASSLSPGFGSHTDTQYF. V is TRBV28 and J is TRBJ2-3; no firm D call. V was pared by 1 base and J by 2 bases, with 19 bases between. CDR3 length: 18 amino acids. Germline lookup yields CDR1 MDHEN and CDR2 SYDVKM.